This T cell receptor beta chain was identified in a study of cytomegalovirus exposure and HLA in healthy donors. Per the germline V gene, CDR1 is MDHEN and CDR2 is SYDVKM. The CDR3 has 18 amino acids. Trimming cost V 3 bases and J 4 bases, with 22 bases left between them. Whole-study findings and limits: Immune exposure was documented only through CMV serostatus.

Primers for the PCR totalled 60 Vbeta and 13 Jbeta. Assay: immunoSEQ multiplex PCR; the TCRdb copy retains only in-frame clones and omits some. The sample yields roughly 62,000 clones, 70% to 75% seen once. To note about this clone: Its antigen is undetermined. This sample includes further DNA sequences coding for the same CDR3.

This sequence joins TRBV28 and TRBJ1-5; D may be TRBD1 (6 bases). Sequenced material: PBMCs. This receptor was obtained from a woman in her twenties or thirties in good health and CMV-seronegative. The CDR3 here is CASSLLAGVRLVNQPQHF. The CDR3 DNA sequence: TGTGCCAGCAGTTTGTTGGCAGGGGTAAGGCTCGTTAATCAGCCCCAGCATTTT.